The text below deals with one TCR beta chain. The antigen is undetermined. Libraries were made from TCR beta cDNA, and they carried unique molecular identifiers. TCRdb reprocessed the PCR reads with MiXCR, giving one entry per CDR3 protein. Among more than 450,000 distinct CDR3 sequences listed, roughly two fifths were seen once. The data originate from a study of post-analysis software for immune sequencing data. Whole-study context: The study covered relapsing-remitting, secondary progressive and progressive-relapsing courses of multiple sclerosis. Study findings and constraints: Significantly decreased normalized Chao1 diversity was recorded for multiple sclerosis patients relative to controls. In patients, TRBV5-6, TRBV5-1 and TRBV20-1 belonged to five TRBV segments found more frequently than in controls.

CDR3 length: 14 amino acids. Germline V gene data show CDR1 as MGHRA and CDR2 as YSYEKL. The V end lost 0 bases, the J end lost 4 bases, and 9 bases lay between the germline ends. This clonotype originated in a girl between 5 and 17 years old with multiple sclerosis. The sequencing sample was made of blood. This sequence joins TRBV4-1 and TRBJ1-2; no clear D gene. CDR3 sequence: CASSQDRVTYGYTF. CDR3 in DNA: TGCGCCAGCAGCCAAGATCGGGTTACCTATGGCTACACCTTC.